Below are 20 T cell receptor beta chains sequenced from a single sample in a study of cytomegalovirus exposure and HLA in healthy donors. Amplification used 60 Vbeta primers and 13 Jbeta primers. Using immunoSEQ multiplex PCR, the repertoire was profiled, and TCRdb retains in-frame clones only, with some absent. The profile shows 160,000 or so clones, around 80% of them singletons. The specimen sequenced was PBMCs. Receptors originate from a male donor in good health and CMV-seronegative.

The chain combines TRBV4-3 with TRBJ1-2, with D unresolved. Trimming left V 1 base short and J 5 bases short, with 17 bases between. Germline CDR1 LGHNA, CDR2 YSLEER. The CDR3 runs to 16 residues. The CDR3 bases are TGCGCCAGCAGCCAAGTTGAGAGCCCTTCTAGGTATGGCTACACCTTC. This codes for CASSQVESPSRYGYTF.

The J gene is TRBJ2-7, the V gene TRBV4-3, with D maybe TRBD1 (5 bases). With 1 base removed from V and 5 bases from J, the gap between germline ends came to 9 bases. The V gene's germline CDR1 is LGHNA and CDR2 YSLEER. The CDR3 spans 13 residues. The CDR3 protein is CASSQVQDHEQYF. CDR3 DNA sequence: TGCGCCAGCAGCCAAGTACAGGACCACGAGCAGTACTTC.

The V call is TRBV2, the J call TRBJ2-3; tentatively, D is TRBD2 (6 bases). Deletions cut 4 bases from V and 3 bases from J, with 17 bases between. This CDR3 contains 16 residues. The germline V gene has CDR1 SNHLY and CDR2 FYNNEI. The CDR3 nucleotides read TGTGCCAGCAGTGTCGGTCGGGGGACCGGGACAGATACGCAGTATTTT. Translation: CASSVGRGTGTDTQYF.

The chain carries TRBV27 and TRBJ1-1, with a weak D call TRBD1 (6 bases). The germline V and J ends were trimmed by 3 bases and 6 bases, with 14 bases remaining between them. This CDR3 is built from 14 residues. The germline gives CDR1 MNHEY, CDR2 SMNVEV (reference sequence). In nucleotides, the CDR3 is TGTGCCAGCAGTTTCGGGGGGCTCGGGGCTGAAGCTTTCTTT. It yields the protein CASSFGGLGAEAFF.

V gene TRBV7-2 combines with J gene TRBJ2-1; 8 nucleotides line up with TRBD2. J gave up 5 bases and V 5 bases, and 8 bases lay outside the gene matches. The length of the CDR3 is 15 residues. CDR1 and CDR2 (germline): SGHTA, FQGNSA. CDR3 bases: TGTGCCAGCAGCCCGGGACTAGACTTAAACAATGAGCAGTTCTTC. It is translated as CASSPGLDLNNEQFF.

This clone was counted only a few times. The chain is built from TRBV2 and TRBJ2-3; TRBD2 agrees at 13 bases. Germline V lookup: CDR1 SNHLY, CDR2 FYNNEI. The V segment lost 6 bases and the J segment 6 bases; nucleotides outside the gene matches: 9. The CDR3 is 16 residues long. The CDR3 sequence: CASRQQLAGGSDTQYF. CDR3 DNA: TGTGCCAGCAGGCAACAACTAGCGGGAGGGTCCGATACGCAGTATTTT.

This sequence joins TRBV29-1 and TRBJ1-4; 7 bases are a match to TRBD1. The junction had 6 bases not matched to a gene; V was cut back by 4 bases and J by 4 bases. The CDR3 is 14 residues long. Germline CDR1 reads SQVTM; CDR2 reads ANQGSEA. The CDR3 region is CSVVGTASNEKLFF. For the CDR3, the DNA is TGCAGCGTTGTTGGGACAGCGAGTAATGAAAAACTGTTTTTT.

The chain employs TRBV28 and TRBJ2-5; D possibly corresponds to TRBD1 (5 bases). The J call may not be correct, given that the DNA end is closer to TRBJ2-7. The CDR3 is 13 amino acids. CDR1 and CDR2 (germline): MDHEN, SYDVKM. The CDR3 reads CASSSGHLYEQYF. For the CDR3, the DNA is TGTGCCAGCAGTTCTGGACACCTCTACGAGCAGTACTTC.

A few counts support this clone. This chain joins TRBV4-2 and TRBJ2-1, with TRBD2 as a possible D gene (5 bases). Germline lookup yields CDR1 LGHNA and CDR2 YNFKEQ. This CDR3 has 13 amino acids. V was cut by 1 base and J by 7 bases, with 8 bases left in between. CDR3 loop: CASSQVGENEQFF. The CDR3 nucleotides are TGTGCCAGCAGCCAAGTCGGGGAGAATGAGCAGTTCTTC.

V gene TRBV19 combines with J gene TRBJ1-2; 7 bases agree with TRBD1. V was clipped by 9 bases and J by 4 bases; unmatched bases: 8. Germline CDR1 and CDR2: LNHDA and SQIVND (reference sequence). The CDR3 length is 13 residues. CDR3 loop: CASAQDRIYGYTF. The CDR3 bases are TGTGCCAGCGCCCAGGACAGGATCTATGGCTACACCTTC.

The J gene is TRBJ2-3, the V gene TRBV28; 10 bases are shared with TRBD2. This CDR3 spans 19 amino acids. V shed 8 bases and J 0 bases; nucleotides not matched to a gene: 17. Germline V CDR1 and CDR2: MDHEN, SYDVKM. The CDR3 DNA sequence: TGTGCCAGCCGCATCAGGGCGTCTAGCGGGGGTCCTAGCACAGATACGCAGTATTTT. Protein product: CASRIRASSGGPSTDTQYF.

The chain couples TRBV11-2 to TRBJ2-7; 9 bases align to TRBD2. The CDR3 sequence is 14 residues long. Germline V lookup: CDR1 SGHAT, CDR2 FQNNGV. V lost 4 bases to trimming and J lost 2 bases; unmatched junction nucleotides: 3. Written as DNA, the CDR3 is TGTGCCAGCAGCTCCGGCGGGAGGGCCTACGAGCAGTACTTC. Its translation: CASSSGGRAYEQYF.

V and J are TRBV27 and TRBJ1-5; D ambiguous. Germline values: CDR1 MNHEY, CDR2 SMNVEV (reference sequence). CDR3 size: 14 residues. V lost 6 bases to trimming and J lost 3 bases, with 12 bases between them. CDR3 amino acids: CASSPSGSNQPQHF. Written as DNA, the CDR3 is TGTGCCAGCAGCCCCTCGGGGTCCAATCAGCCCCAGCATTTT.

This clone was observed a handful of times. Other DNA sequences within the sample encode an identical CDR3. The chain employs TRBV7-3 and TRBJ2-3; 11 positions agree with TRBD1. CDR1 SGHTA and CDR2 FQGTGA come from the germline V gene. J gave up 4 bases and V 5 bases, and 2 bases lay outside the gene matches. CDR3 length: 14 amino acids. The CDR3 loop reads CASSPGQGADTQYF. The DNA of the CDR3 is TGTGCCAGCAGCCCGGGACAGGGGGCAGATACGCAGTATTTT.

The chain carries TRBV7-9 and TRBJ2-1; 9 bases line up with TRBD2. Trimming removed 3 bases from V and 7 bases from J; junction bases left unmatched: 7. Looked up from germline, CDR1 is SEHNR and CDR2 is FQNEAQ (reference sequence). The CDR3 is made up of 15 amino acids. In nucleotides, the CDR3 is TGTGCCAGCAGCTTTCTAGCGGGGTGGGGGAATGAGCAGTTCTTC. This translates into CASSFLAGWGNEQFF.

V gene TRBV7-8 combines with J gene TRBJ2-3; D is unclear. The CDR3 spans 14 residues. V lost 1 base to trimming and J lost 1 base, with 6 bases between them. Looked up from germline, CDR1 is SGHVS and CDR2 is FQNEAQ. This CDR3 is CASSLGPGTDTQYF. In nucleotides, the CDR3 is TGTGCCAGCAGCTTAGGTCCTGGCACAGATACGCAGTATTTT.

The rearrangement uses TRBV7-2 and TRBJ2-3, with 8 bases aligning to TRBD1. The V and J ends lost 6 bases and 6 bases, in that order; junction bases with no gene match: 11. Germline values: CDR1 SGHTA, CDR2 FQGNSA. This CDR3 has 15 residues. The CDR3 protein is CASSLTGAKEDTQYF. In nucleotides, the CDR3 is TGTGCCAGCAGTCTGACAGGGGCAAAAGAGGATACGCAGTATTTT.

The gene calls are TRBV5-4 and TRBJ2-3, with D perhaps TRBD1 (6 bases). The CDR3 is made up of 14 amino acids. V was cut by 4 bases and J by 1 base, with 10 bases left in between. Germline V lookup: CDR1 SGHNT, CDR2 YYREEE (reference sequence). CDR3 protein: CASSHHRGTDTQYF. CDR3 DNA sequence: TGTGCCAGCAGCCATCACAGGGGCACAGATACGCAGTATTTT.

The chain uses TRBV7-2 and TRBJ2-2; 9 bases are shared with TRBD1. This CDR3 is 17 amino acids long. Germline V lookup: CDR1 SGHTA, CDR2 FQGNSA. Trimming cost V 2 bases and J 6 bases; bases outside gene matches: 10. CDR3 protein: CASSLNRDRVFSGELFF. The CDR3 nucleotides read TGTGCCAGCAGCTTAAACCGGGACAGGGTTTTTTCCGGGGAGCTGTTTTTT.

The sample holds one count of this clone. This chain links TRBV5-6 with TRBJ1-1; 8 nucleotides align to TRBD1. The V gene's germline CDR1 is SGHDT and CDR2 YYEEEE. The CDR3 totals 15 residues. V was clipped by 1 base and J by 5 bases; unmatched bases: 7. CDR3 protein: CASSLLSGGQTEAFF. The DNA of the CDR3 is TGTGCCAGCAGCTTGCTCTCAGGGGGCCAGACTGAAGCTTTCTTT.